Each of the 16 T cell receptor beta chains below was sequenced from the same sample in a study of T-cell reconstitution after alpha-beta-depleted transplantation in children (dated by TCRdb to 2016 to 2017). The library was made by PCR. The instrument was an Illumina HiSeq 2500. To normalize quantification of the TCRbeta repertoire, the TCR libraries were built with molecular barcoding that relied on unique molecular identifiers. TCRdb reprocessed the public reads (quality trimming at Q25 with fastp, clone calling with MiXCR) and kept in-frame beta chains. Merged by CDR3 protein, the rows form single entries marked with the most common genes and DNA. This sample has around 960,000 distinct CDR3 sequences in its table, and about 30% of those were observed once. The ten largest clones take up about 28% of the sample. The treatment or condition tag for this specimen amounts to: allogeneic hematopoietic cell transplantation with graft depleted of TCRalphabeta T cells and CD19 B cells.

The material was PBMCs, mostly from graft donor cells, obtained 360 days after TCRalphabeta/CD19-depleted stem cell transplant. These receptors were taken from a boy in the first two years of life who had a stem cell transplant for SCID, so the T cells may come from the graft donor.

This chain joins TRBV5-1 and TRBJ2-6; 9 nucleotides line up with TRBD1. The junction had 2 bases not matched to a gene; V was cut back by 3 bases and J by 10 bases. This CDR3 is 13 amino acids long. Looked up from germline, CDR1 is SGHRS and CDR2 is YFSETQ. CDR3 amino acids: CASSWDRVNVLTF. The CDR3 bases are TGCGCCAGCAGCTGGGACAGGGTAAACGTCCTGACTTTC.

CDR3 coding DNA: TGCAGTGCTAGAGAGCAAGGGGCGGTCAAAAACATTCAGTACTTC. It specifies CSAREQGAVKNIQYF. The rearrangement links TRBV20-1 to TRBJ2-4; D might be TRBD1 (5 bases). V was trimmed by 0 bases and J by 3 bases, leaving 12 bases between them. The V gene's germline CDR1 is DFQATT and CDR2 SNEGSKA (reference sequence). CDR3 length: 15 residues.

The chain has TRBV10-2 and TRBJ2-5; 10 bases are shared with TRBD2. The ends lost 3 bases at V and 5 bases at J; junction bases unmatched: 3. Germline loops: CDR1 WSHSY, CDR2 SAAADI. There are 14 residues in the CDR3. CDR3 DNA sequence: TGCGCCAGCAGTGACCTAGCGGGGGTTGAGACCCAGTACTTC. This gives the protein CASSDLAGVETQYF.

This clonotype was recorded only once. Here the CDR3 DNA reads TGTGCCAGCAGTTTGACTAGCGGGGTGGGGCATGAGCAGTTCTTC. It codes for CASSLTSGVGHEQFF. V is TRBV12-3 or TRBV12-4 and J is TRBJ2-1, with 11 bases matching TRBD2. V lost 3 bases and J lost 8; bases outside the gene matches: 6. There are 15 residues in the CDR3.

This clonotype was counted a few times. The rearrangement uses TRBV9 and TRBJ1-5, with D unresolved. Germline V CDR1 and CDR2: SGDLS, YYNGEE. V was cut by 0 bases and J by 2 bases, with 6 bases left in between. The CDR3 has 14 amino acids. CDR3 amino acids: CASSVGSGNQPQHF. The CDR3 DNA reads TGTGCCAGCAGCGTAGGCAGCGGCAATCAGCCCCAGCATTTT.

This clonotype appeared a few times. This chain joins TRBV24-1 and TRBJ1-1, with TRBD1 as a possible D gene (5 bases). This CDR3 contains 12 residues. V was shortened by 9 bases and J by 1 base, with 8 bases between the two germline ends. CDR1 and CDR2 from the germline V gene are KGHDR and SFDVKD. The CDR3 sequence: CATAGGNTEAFF. The CDR3 nucleotides read TGTGCCACCGCTGGGGGGAACACTGAAGCTTTCTTT.

The V call is TRBV7-9, the J call TRBJ2-1; the match to TRBD2 covers 8 bases. The J segment lost 9 bases and the V segment lost 6 bases, leaving 13 bases of the junction unmatched. The CDR3 has 15 amino acids. CDR1 SEHNR and CDR2 FQNEAQ come from the germline V gene (reference sequence). CDR3 in amino acids: CASRSIRGGRGEQFF. The CDR3 DNA is TGTGCCAGCAGATCCATACGGGGGGGCCGGGGTGAGCAGTTCTTC.

A few counts support this clonotype. This chain connects TRBV29-1 to TRBJ2-3, with TRBD2 as a possible D gene (5 bases). The germline gives CDR1 SQVTM, CDR2 ANQGSEA. This CDR3 spans 12 amino acids. Trimming shortened V by 4 bases and J by 9 bases, and 14 bases separated the two germline ends. The CDR3: CSVVPGGSTQYF. The CDR3 nucleotides read TGCAGCGTTGTACCAGGAGGAAGCACGCAGTATTTT.

CDR3 amino acids: CASSLVGPESPYEQYF. Written as DNA, the CDR3 is TGCGCCAGCAGCTTGGTGGGTCCGGAGAGTCCCTACGAGCAGTACTTC. The chain recombines TRBV5-1 with TRBJ2-7; D is uncertain. Germline V gene sequence: CDR1 SGHRS, CDR2 YFSETQ. The CDR3 spans 16 residues. Trimming removed 0 bases at V and 2 bases at J, with 15 bases between.

V is TRBV12-3 or TRBV12-4 and J is TRBJ2-1; 13 positions agree with TRBD2. Germline trimming cut 5 bases from V and 8 bases from J; bases unmatched to any gene: 6. This CDR3 spans 15 amino acids. The CDR3 DNA reads TGTGCCAGCAGTCGGACTAGCGGGGGTTTATATGAGCAGTTCTTC. As protein: CASSRTSGGLYEQFF.

This clonotype was detected a few times. This rearrangement joins TRBV4-2 to TRBJ2-5, with TRBD2 matching over 10 bases. This CDR3 comprises 19 residues. Germline V lookup: CDR1 LGHNA, CDR2 YNFKEQ. Germline trimming cut 1 base from V and 5 bases from J; bases unmatched to any gene: 16. CDR3 sequence (DNA): TGTGCCAGCAGCCAAGGATTAGGACTAGCGGTGTCCGCGGGGGAGACCCAGTACTTC. Translating it yields CASSQGLGLAVSAGETQYF.

DNA for the CDR3: TGTGCCAGCAGCTTAGGTCCGGGTTCACCCCTCCACTTT. It encodes CASSLGPGSPLHF. V is TRBV7-9 and J is TRBJ1-6; D is unclear. The CDR3 is 13 amino acids. V was clipped by 1 base and J by 9 bases, with 7 bases between them. Germline values: CDR1 SEHNR, CDR2 FQNEAQ (reference sequence).

The chain joins TRBV5-1 to TRBJ2-2, with D perhaps assigned TRBD1 or TRBD2 (6 bases each). Per the germline V gene, CDR1 is SGHRS and CDR2 is YFSETQ. This CDR3 is built from 16 residues. V was cut by 4 bases and J by 1 base, with 14 bases left in between. The CDR3 sequence is CASSPRGAMNTGELFF. The CDR3 DNA sequence: TGCGCCAGCAGCCCGAGGGGGGCCATGAACACCGGGGAGCTGTTTTTT.

In its sample, this clonotype was seen a few times. The chain couples TRBV5-1 to TRBJ2-3, with TRBD2 as a possible D gene (5 bases). V was trimmed by 1 base and J by 4 bases, leaving 13 bases between them. Germline loops: CDR1 SGHRS, CDR2 YFSETQ. There are 15 residues in the CDR3. The chain's CDR3 is CASSLYTGSSDTQYF. The CDR3 bases are TGCGCCAGCAGCTTGTATACGGGGTCGTCAGATACGCAGTATTTT.

This clonotype was seen more than once but under ten times. The CDR3 coding sequence is TGTGCCATCAGCCACGGGACTAGCGGGGGGGATTACAATGAGCAGTTCTTC. Residues: CAISHGTSGGDYNEQFF. This chain joins TRBV10-3 and TRBJ2-1, with TRBD2 identical over 16 bases. V lost 6 bases and J lost 4; bases outside the gene matches: 6. Germline CDR1 is ENHRY and CDR2 is SYGVKD. The CDR3 spans 17 residues.

This clonotype came up many times. The rearrangement uses TRBV7-9 and TRBJ1-1; 10 nucleotides match TRBD1. This CDR3 is built from 15 residues. The V segment lost 1 base and the J segment 8 bases; nucleotides outside the gene matches: 7. The germline V gene encodes CDR1 SEHNR and CDR2 FQNEAQ (reference sequence). For the CDR3, the DNA is TGTGCCAGCAGCTTAGGTTGGGGACAGGGGATGGAAGCTTTCTTT. Amino acid sequence: CASSLGWGQGMEAFF.